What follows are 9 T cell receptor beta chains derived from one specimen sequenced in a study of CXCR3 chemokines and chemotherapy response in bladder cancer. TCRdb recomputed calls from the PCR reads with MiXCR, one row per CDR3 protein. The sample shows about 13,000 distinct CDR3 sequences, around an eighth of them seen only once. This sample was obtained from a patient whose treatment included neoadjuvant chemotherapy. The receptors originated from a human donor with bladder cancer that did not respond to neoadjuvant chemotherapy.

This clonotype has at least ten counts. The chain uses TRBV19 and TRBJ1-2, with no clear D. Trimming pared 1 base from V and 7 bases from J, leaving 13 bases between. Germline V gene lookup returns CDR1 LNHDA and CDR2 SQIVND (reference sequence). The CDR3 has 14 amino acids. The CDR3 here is CASSIGQALGGYTF. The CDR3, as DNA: TGTGCCAGTAGTATAGGACAAGCCTTAGGTGGCTACACCTTC.

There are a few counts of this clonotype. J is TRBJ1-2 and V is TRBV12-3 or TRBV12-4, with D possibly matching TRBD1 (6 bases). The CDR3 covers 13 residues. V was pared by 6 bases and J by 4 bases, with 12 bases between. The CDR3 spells CASSLDRSYGYTF. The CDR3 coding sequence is TGTGCCAGCAGCCTGGACAGAAGCTATGGCTACACCTTC.

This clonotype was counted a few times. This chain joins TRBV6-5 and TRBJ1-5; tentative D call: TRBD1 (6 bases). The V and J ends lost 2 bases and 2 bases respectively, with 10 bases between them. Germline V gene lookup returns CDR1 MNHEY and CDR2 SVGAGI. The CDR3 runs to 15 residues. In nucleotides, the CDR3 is TGTGCCAGCAGTTACGGGGGGCACGGCAATCAGCCCCAGCATTTT. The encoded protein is CASSYGGHGNQPQHF.

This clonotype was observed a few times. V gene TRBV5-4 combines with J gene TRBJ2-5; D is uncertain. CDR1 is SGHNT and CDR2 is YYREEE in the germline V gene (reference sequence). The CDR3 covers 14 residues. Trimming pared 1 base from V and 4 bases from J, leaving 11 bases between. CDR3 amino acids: CASSLSSLPETQYF. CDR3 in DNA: TGTGCCAGCAGCTTGAGTAGCCTCCCAGAGACCCAGTACTTC.

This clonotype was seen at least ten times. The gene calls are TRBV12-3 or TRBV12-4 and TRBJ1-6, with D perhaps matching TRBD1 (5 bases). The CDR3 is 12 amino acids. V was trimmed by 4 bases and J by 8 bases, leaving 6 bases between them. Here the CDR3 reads CASSSGDSPLHF. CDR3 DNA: TGTGCCAGCAGTTCGGGGGATTCACCCCTCCACTTT.

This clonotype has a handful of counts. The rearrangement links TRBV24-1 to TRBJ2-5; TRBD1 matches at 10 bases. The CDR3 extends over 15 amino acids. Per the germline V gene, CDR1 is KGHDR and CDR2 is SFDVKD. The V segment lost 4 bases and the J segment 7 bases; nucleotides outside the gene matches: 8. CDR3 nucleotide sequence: TGTGCCACCAGTGACAGACAGGGGGCGCCGGGGACCCAGTACTTC. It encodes CATSDRQGAPGTQYF.

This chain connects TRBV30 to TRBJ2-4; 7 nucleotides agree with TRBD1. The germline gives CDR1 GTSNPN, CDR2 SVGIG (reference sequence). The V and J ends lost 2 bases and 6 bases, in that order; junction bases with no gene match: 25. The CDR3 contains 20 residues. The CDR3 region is CAWSSTRDRLSRTSINIQYF. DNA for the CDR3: TGTGCCTGGAGTTCCACCCGGGACAGATTGAGCCGCACCAGTATAAACATTCAGTACTTC.

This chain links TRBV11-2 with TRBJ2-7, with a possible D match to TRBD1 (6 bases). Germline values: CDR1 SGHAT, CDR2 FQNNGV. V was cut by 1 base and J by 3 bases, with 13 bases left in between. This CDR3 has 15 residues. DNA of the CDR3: TGTGCCAGCAGCTTAGTACTCTCGGACAGCTACGAGCAGTACTTC. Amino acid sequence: CASSLVLSDSYEQYF.

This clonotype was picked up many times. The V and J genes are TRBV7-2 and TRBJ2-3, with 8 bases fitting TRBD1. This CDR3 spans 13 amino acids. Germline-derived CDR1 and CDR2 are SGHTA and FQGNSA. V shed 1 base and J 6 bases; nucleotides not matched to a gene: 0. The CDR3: CASSLGTGDTQYF. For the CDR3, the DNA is TGTGCCAGCAGCTTAGGGACAGGGGATACGCAGTATTTT.